This TCR beta chain is drawn from a study of blood T cell repertoires in COVID-19. About the study: Sites across the United States, Italy and Spain contributed samples from acute and convalescent COVID-19. PBMCs, B-cell-depleted T cells, or T cells provided the cDNA or gDNA that made up the material.

Germline CDR1 is SGHTA and CDR2 is FQGTGA. Trimming removed 5 bases from V and 1 base from J; junction bases left unmatched: 8. This CDR3 has 15 residues. Original methodology: Nucleated cell number was recorded as an estimate derived from reference gene primer amplification. The assay was immunoSEQ multiplex PCR, and TCRdb's table has in-frame clones only and misses some. V, J and clone size were drawn from that table, and D and trimming were deduced from the DNA. The data contain 250,000 to 300,000 clones, approximately 89% of them singletons. The sample comprised peripheral blood. The rearrangement links TRBV7-3 to TRBJ2-7, with 7 bases aligning to TRBD2. The receptor was isolated from a woman in her sixties with acute or convalescent COVID-19. Here the CDR3 DNA reads TGTGCCAGCAGCGTGGCCAGCGGGACTTCCTACGAGCAGTACTTC. Translating gives CASSVASGTSYEQYF.